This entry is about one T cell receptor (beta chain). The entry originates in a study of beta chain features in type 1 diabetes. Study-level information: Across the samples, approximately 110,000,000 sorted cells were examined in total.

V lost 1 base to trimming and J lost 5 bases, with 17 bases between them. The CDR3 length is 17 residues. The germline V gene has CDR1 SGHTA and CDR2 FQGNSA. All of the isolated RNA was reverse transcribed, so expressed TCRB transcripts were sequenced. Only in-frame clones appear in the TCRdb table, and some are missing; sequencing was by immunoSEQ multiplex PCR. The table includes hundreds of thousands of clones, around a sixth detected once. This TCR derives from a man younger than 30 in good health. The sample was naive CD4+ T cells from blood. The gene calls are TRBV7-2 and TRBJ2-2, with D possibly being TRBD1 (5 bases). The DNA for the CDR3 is TGTGCCAGCAGCTTAGGGACATCCAGGGTTGGGACCGGGGAGCTGTTTTTT. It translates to CASSLGTSRVGTGELFF.